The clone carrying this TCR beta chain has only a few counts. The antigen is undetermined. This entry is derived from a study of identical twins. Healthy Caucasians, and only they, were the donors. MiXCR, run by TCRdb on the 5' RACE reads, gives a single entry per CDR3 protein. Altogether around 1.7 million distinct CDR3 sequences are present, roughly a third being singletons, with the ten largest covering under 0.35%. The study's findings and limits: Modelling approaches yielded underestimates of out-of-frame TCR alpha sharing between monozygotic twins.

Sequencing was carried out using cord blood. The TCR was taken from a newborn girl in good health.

CDR3 region: CASRIRVAPSNEQFF. CDR3 coding DNA: TGCGCCAGCCGCATCAGAGTAGCCCCCTCCAATGAGCAGTTCTTC. The genes are TRBV4-1 and TRBJ2-1; D call uncertain. This CDR3 is 15 amino acids long. CDR1 is MGHRA and CDR2 is YSYEKL in the germline V gene. The V gene lost 8 bases and the J gene lost 6 bases, with 20 bases spanning the gap.